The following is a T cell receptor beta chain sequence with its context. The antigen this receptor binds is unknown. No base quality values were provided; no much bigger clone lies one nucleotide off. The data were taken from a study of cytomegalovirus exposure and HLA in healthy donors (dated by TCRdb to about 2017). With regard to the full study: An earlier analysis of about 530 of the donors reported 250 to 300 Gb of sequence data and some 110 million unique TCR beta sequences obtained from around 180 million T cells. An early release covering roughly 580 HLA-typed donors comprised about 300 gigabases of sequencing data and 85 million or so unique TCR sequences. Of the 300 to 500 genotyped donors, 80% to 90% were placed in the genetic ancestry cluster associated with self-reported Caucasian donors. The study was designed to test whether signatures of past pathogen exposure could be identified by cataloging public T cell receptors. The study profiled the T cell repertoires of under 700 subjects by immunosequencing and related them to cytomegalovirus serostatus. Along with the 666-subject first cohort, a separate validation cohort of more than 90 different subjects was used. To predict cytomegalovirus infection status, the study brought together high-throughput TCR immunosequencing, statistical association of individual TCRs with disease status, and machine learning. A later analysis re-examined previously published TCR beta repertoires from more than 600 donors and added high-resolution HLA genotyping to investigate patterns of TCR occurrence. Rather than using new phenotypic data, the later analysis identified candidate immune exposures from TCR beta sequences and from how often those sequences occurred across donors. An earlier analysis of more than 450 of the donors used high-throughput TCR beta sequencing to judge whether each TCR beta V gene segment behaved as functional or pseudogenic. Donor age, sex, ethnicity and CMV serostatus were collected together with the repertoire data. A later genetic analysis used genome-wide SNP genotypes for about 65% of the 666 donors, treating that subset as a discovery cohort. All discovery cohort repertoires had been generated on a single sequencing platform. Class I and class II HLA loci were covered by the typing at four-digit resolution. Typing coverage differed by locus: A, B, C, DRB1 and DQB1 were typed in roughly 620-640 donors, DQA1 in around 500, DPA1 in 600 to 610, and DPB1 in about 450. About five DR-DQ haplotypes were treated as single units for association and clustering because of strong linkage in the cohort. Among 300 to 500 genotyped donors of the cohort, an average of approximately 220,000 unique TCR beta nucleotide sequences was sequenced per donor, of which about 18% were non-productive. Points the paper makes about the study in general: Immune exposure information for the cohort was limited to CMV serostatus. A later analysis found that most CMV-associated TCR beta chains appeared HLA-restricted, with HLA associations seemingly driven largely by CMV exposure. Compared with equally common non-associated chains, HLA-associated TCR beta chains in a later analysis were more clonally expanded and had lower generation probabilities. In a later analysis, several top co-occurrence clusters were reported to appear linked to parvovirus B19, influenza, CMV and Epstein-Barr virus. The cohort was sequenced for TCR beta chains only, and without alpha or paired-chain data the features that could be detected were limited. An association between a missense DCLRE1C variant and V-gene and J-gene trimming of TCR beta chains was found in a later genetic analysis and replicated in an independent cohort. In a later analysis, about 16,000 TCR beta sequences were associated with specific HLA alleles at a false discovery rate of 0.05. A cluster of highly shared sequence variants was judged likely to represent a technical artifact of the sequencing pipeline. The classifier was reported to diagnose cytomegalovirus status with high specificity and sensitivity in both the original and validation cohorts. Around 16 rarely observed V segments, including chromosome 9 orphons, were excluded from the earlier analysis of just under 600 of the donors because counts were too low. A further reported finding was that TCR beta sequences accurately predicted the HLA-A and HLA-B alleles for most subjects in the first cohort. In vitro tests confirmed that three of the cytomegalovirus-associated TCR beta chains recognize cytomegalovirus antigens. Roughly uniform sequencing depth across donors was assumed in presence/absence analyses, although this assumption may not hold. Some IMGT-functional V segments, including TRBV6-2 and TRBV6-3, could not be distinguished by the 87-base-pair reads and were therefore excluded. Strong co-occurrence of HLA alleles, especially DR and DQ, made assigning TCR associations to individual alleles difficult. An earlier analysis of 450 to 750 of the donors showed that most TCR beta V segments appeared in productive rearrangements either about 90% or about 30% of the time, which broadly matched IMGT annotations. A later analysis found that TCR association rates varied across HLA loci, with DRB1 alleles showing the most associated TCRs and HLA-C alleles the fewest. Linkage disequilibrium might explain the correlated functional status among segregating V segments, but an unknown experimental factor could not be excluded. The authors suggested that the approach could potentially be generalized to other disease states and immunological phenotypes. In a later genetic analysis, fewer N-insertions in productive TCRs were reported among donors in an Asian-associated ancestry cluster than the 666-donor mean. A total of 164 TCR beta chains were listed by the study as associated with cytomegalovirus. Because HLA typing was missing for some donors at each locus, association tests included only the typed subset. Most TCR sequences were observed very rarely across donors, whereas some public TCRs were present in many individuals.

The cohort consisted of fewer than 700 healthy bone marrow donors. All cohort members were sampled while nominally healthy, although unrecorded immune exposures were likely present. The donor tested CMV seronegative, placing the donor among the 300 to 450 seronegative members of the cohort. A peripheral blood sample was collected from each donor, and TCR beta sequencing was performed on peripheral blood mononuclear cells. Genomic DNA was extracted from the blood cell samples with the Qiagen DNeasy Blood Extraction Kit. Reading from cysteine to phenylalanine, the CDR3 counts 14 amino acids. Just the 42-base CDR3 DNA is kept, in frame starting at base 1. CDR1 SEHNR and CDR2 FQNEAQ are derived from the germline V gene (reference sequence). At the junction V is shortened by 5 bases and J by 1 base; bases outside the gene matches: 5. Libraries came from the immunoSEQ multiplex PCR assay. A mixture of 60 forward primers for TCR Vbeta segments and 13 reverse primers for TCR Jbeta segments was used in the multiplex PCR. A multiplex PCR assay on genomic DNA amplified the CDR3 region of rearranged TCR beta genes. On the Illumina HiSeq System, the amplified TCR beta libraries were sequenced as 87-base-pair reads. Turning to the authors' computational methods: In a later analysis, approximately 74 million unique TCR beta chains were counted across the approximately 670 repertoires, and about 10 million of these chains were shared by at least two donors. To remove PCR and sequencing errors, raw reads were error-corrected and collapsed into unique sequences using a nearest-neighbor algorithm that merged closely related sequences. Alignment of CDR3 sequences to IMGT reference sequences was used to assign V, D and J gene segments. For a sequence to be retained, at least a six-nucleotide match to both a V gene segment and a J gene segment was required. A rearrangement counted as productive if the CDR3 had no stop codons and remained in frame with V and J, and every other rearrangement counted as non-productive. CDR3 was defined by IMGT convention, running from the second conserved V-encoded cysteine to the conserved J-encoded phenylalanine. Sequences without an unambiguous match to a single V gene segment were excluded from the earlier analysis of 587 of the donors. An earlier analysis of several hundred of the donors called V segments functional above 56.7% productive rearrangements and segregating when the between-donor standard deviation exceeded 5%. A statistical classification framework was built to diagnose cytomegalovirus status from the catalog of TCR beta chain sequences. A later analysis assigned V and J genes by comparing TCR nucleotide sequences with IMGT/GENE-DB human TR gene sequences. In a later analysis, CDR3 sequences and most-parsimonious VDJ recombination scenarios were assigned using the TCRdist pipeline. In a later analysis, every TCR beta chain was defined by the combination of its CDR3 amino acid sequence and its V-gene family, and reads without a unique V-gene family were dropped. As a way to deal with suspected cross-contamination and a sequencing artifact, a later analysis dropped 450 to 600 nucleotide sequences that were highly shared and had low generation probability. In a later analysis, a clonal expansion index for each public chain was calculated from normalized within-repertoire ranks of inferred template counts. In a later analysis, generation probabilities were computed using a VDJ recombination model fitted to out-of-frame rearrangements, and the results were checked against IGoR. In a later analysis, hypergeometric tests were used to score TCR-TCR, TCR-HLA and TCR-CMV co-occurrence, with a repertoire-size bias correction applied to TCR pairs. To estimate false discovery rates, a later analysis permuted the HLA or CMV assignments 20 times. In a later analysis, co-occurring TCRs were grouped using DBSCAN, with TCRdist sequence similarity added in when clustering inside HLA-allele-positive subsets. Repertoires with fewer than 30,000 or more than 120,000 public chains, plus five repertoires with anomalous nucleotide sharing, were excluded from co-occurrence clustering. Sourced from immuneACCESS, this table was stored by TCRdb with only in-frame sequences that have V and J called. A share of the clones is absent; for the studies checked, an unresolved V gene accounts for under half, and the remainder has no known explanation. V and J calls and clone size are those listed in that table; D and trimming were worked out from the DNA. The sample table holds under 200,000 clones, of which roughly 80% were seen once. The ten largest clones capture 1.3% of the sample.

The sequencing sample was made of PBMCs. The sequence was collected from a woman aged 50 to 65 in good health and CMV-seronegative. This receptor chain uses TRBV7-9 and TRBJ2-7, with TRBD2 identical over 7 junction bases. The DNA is TGTGCCAGCAGCCCGAACGGGAGGTCCTACGAGCAGTACTTC. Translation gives CASSPNGRSYEQYF. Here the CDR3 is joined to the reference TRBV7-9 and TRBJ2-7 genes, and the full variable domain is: DTGVSQNPRHKITKRGQNVTFRCDPISEHNRLYWYRQTLGQGPEFLTYFQNEAQLEKSRLLSDRFSAERPKGSFSTLEIQRTEQGDSAMYLCASSPNGRSYEQYFGPGTRLTVT.